The T cell receptor (beta chain) under discussion was sequenced for a study of early T cells in non-severe SARS-CoV-2 infection. Looking at the study overall: The chains were unpaired, and the sequenced material was bulk RNA from unsorted whole blood.

Individual cDNA molecules received unique molecular identifiers during library preparation. Each CDR3 protein gets one entry after TCRdb re-called the 5' RACE reads with MiXCR. This table holds 55,000 to 75,000 distinct CDR3 sequences, around 12% found once. The V end lost 6 bases, the J end lost 2 bases, and 11 bases lay between the germline ends. Looked up from germline, CDR1 is MDHEN and CDR2 is SYDVKM. CDR3 length equals 15 residues. This clonotype has ten or more counts. The antigen is unknown. Study conclusions and caveats: VDJdb matching favored anti-spike CD8 responses, missing private and CD4 specificities.

The receptor comes from an adult who was a healthcare worker with PCR-confirmed SARS-CoV-2 infection or an uninfected control (not recorded which). Sequencing was carried out using whole blood. V gene TRBV28 combines with J gene TRBJ1-6; no firm D call. Here the CDR3 reads CASSLVLPYNSPLHF. The CDR3, as DNA: TGTGCCAGCAGCCTAGTGTTGCCCTATAATTCACCCCTCCACTTT. The full variable domain, completed using reference TRBV28 and TRBJ1-6, is DVKVTQSSRYLVKRTGEKVFLECVQDMDHENMFWYRQDPGLGLRLIYFSYDVKMKEKGDIPEGYSVSREKKERFSLILESASTNQTSMYLCASSLVLPYNSPLHFGNGTRLTVT.